Presented here are 20 T cell receptor beta chains from one specimen sequenced in a study of blood T cell repertoires in COVID-19. Using immunoSEQ multiplex PCR, the repertoire was profiled, and TCRdb retains in-frame clones only, with some absent. Of around 160,000 clones in the sample, around 86% were seen once. Specimen: peripheral blood. The receptors come from a man between 18 and 29 years old with acute or convalescent COVID-19.

The chain recombines TRBV19 with TRBJ1-2, with D possibly matching TRBD1 (6 bases). The CDR3 sequence is 13 residues long. The germline V gene encodes CDR1 LNHDA and CDR2 SQIVND (reference sequence). Trimming shortened V by 3 bases and J by 4 bases, and 9 bases separated the two germline ends. CDR3 nucleotide sequence: TGTGCCAGTAGTATTTTCAGGGGCTATGGCTACACCTTC. The encoded protein is CASSIFRGYGYTF.

The gene calls are TRBV6-1 and TRBJ2-7, with a tentative D call TRBD1 (6 bases). V gave up 6 bases and J gave up 5 bases, with 11 bases separating them. CDR1 is MNHNS and CDR2 is SASEGT in the germline V gene. The CDR3 covers 12 residues. As DNA, the CDR3 is TGTGCCAGCAGCCCGGGACAAGACGAGCAGTACTTC. This gives the protein CASSPGQDEQYF.

The V gene is TRBV19, the J gene TRBJ2-6, with unresolved D. Germline V gene data show CDR1 as LNHDA and CDR2 as SQIVND (reference sequence). CDR3 size: 15 residues. Trimming took off 6 bases at V and 0 bases at J, with 9 bases between the two ends. CDR3 sequence reads: CASSRVGSGANVLTF. In DNA, the CDR3 is TGTGCCAGTAGCCGGGTCGGCTCTGGGGCCAACGTCCTGACTTTC.

This clone showed up just once. The V call is TRBV12-3 or TRBV12-4, the J call TRBJ1-2; 7 nucleotides agree with TRBD1. With 6 bases clipped from V and 4 bases from J, the junction kept 5 bases outside the gene matches. CDR3 length equals 13 residues. As DNA, the CDR3 is TGTGCCAGCAGACGGGACAGTCCCTATGGCTACACCTTC. Translated, it gives CASRRDSPYGYTF.

V gene TRBV6-4 combines with J gene TRBJ1-1, with D possibly matching TRBD1 (6 bases). Trimming took off 7 bases at V and 6 bases at J, with 15 bases between the two ends. CDR1 and CDR2 from the germline V gene are MRHNA and SNTAGT. CDR3 length: 13 residues. The CDR3 nucleotides are TGTGCCAGCAAGTCAGGGGAGGGGGCTGAAGCTTTCTTT. Translated: CASKSGEGAEAFF.

V usage is TRBV18 and J usage is TRBJ2-7; TRBD1 matches at 10 bases. J gave up 6 bases and V 6 bases, and 11 bases lay outside the gene matches. CDR1 is KGHSH and CDR2 is LQKENI in the germline V gene. The CDR3 is 15 residues long. The CDR3 here is CASSQGTGALSEQYV. The CDR3 coding sequence is TGTGCCAGCTCCCAGGGGACAGGGGCTCTCTCCGAGCAGTACGTC.

This chain links TRBV10-3 with TRBJ2-5; possible D gene TRBD2, 6 bases. Trimming took off 6 bases at V and 9 bases at J, with 17 bases between the two ends. Germline V gene data show CDR1 as ENHRY and CDR2 as SYGVKD. This CDR3 is 13 amino acids long. The chain's CDR3 is CAIRDTSSGAQYF. CDR3 coding DNA: TGTGCCATCAGGGACACCAGCTCGGGGGCCCAGTACTTC.

The genes are TRBV9 and TRBJ2-1; 7 bases are shared with TRBD1. Germline V gene sequence: CDR1 SGDLS, CDR2 YYNGEE. There are 16 residues in the CDR3. V trimming: 3 bases; J trimming: 4 bases; junction bases outside the gene matches: 10. CDR3 protein: CASSEGPGTAYNEQFF. DNA for the CDR3: TGTGCCAGCAGCGAAGGGCCCGGGACAGCTTACAATGAGCAGTTCTTC. Filled out from reference TRBV9 and TRBJ2-1, the complete variable domain reads DSGVTQTPKHLITATGQRVTLRCSPRSGDLSVYWYQQSLDQGLQFLIQYYNGEERAKGNILERFSAQQFPDLHSELNLSSLELGDSALYFCASSEGPGTAYNEQFFGPGTRLTVL.

The chain recombines TRBV5-4 with TRBJ1-1, with D hard to call. The CDR3 has 14 residues. Trimming cost V 0 bases and J 5 bases, with 11 bases left between them. Germline CDR1 and CDR2: SGHNT and YYREEE (reference sequence). DNA of the CDR3: TGTGCCAGCAGCTTGGGGTCACTTAGTACTGAAGCTTTCTTT. Amino acids: CASSLGSLSTEAFF.

V and J are TRBV7-8 and TRBJ2-7; D gene uncertain. The CDR3 has 15 residues. Germline CDR1 and CDR2: SGHVS and FQNEAQ. V lost 4 bases, J lost 0 bases, and 13 bases lay in between. As DNA, the CDR3 is TGTGCCAGCAGCTCCGGAGCCCTCAGCTCCTACGAGCAGTACTTC. Translating gives CASSSGALSSYEQYF.

This clone was detected once. The chain employs TRBV12-3 or TRBV12-4 and TRBJ1-2; D gene unclear. V lost 5 bases to trimming and J lost 8 bases, with 9 bases between them. The length of the CDR3 is 11 residues. This CDR3 reads CASSARAGYTF. CDR3 sequence (DNA): TGTGCCAGCAGTGCCCGTGCGGGCTACACCTTC.

This clone was found once. The V call is TRBV9, the J call TRBJ2-3, with 8 bases identical to TRBD2. CDR1 is SGDLS and CDR2 is YYNGEE in the germline V gene. The CDR3 is 13 amino acids. V was pared by 4 bases and J by 8 bases, with 6 bases of the junction left unmatched. The CDR3 bases are TGTGCCAGCAGCCTCACGGGGGGGCCTACGCAGTATTTT. It translates to CASSLTGGPTQYF.

This clone showed up just once. The chain links TRBV12-5 to TRBJ1-4; D is possibly TRBD1 (5 bases). The V gene's germline CDR1 is LGHNT and CDR2 FRNRAP. V was pared by 7 bases and J by 8 bases, with 23 bases between. The CDR3 runs 16 residues. CDR3: CASAPPVGQGGEKLFF. The CDR3 region has the DNA TGTGCTAGTGCTCCCCCGGTCGGGCAGGGTGGAGAAAAACTGTTTTTT.

This chain uses TRBV23-1 with TRBJ1-5; D gene unclear. TRBV23-1 is assigned to the ORF class and has an uncertain function. CDR3 length: 13 residues. V shed 2 bases and J shed 5 bases, with 7 bases lying between them. Here the CDR3 DNA reads TGCGCCAGCAGTCAAGACAAGTATCAGCCCCAGCATTTT. As protein: CASSQDKYQPQHF.

The chain couples TRBV24-1 to TRBJ2-7, with a weak D call TRBD1 (5 bases). The CDR3 has 16 residues. The germline V gene has CDR1 KGHDR and CDR2 SFDVKD. Trimming cost V 2 bases and J 1 base, with 14 bases left between them. CDR3 loop: CATSDSGTGQSYEQYF. The DNA of the CDR3 is TGTGCCACCAGTGATTCAGGAACAGGACAATCCTACGAGCAGTACTTC.

The V gene is TRBV19, the J gene TRBJ2-2, with 8 bases fitting TRBD1. V shed 4 bases and J 6 bases; nucleotides not matched to a gene: 10. This CDR3 region has 16 residues. Germline V gene lookup returns CDR1 LNHDA and CDR2 SQIVND (reference sequence). In DNA form, the CDR3 reads TGTGCCAGTAGTAAGATAGGGCAGGGGGCGGCCGGGGAGCTGTTTTTT. It is translated as CASSKIGQGAAGELFF.

The chain employs TRBV30 and TRBJ2-4, with TRBD2 matching over 9 bases. The CDR3 sequence is 15 residues long. Unmatched junction bases numbered 7, after V lost 3 bases and J lost 4 bases. CDR1 is GTSNPN and CDR2 is SVGIG in the germline V gene (reference sequence). The CDR3, as DNA: TGTGCCTGGAGAGCGGGGGGCCTTCCTAAAAACATTCAGTACTTC. Amino acids: CAWRAGGLPKNIQYF.

CDR3 region: CASSSPGTGGGDTQYF. The CDR3 DNA sequence: TGCGCCAGCAGCTCGCCAGGGACAGGGGGAGGGGATACGCAGTATTTT. The chain combines TRBV5-1 with TRBJ2-3, with 11 bases fitting TRBD1. Per germline, CDR1 SGHRS and CDR2 YFSETQ. The length of the CDR3 is 16 residues. Trimming took 3 bases from V and 6 from J; bases not matched to a gene: 9. The variable domain in full, with the rest retrieved from reference TRBV5-1 and TRBJ2-3, is KAGVTQTPRYLIKTRGQQVTLSCSPISGHRSVSWYQQTPGQGLQFLFEYFSETQRNKGNFPGRFSGRQFSNSRSEMNVSTLELGDSALYLCASSSPGTGGGDTQYFGPGTRLTVL.

The J gene is TRBJ2-3, the V gene TRBV2, with 8 bases identical to TRBD2. Germline V gene lookup returns CDR1 SNHLY and CDR2 FYNNEI. This CDR3 is 17 amino acids long. J gave up 2 bases and V 7 bases, and 14 bases lay outside the gene matches. CDR3 protein: CASNQPVGLGDTDTQYF. The CDR3 DNA sequence: TGTGCCAGCAACCAACCAGTGGGACTAGGGGACACAGATACGCAGTATTTT.

Comments on this clone: Other nucleotide sequences in the sample specify the same CDR3. The chain uses TRBV18 and TRBJ1-1; perhaps TRBD1 as D (6 bases). CDR3 length: 14 amino acids. The V end was cut by 3 bases, the J end by 1 base, with 9 bases between. In germline, CDR1 is KGHSH, CDR2 LQKENI. The CDR3 DNA reads TGTGCCAGCTCACCCGGGACACAGAACACTGAAGCTTTCTTT. Translation: CASSPGTQNTEAFF.